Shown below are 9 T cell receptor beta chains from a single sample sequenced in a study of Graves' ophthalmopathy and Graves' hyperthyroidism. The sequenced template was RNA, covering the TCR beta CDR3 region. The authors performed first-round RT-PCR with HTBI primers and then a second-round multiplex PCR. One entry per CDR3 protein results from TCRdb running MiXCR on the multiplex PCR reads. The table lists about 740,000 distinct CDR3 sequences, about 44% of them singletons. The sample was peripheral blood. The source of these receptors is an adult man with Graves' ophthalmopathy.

CDR3 residues: CASSPDRQNTNEQYF. The CDR3 bases are TGTGCCAGCAGCCCCGACAGGCAGAACACTAACGAGCAGTACTTC. The chain is built from TRBV7-9 and TRBJ2-7, with TRBD1 as a possible D gene (6 bases). This CDR3 is 15 amino acids long. The germline V gene encodes CDR1 SEHNR and CDR2 FQNEAQ (reference sequence). Trimming removed 5 bases from V and 5 bases from J, with 19 bases in between.

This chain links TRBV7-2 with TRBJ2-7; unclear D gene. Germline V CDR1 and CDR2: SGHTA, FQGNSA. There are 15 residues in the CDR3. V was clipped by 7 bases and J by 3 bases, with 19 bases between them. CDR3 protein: CASTHRRRHHYEQYF. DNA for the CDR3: TGTGCCAGCACCCACCGGAGACGCCACCACTACGAGCAGTACTTC.

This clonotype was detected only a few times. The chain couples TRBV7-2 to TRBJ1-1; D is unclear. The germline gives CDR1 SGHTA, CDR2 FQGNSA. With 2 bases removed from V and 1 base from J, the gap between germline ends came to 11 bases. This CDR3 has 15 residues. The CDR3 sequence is CASSLRLPENTEAFF. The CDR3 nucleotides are TGTGCCAGCAGCTTACGGTTACCCGAGAACACTGAAGCTTTCTTT.

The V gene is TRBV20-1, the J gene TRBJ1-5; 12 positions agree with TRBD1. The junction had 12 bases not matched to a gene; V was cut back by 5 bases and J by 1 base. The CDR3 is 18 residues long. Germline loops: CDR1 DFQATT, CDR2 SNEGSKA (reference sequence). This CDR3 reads CSADPPGTGGWSNQPQHF. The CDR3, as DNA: TGCAGTGCTGATCCTCCGGGGACAGGGGGCTGGAGCAATCAGCCCCAGCATTTT.

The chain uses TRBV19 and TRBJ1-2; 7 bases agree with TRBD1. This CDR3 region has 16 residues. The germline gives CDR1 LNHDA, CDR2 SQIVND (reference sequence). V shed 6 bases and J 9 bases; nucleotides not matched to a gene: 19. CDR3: CASSSRQGQGVESYTF. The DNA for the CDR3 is TGTGCCAGTAGCTCACGACAAGGGCAGGGGGTAGAAAGCTACACCTTC. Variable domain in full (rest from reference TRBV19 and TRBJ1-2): DGGITQSPKYLFRKEGQNVTLSCEQNLNHDAMYWYRQDPGQGLRLIYYSQIVNDFQKGDIAEGYSVSREKKESFPLTVTSAQKNPTAFYLCASSSRQGQGVESYTFGSGTRLTVV.

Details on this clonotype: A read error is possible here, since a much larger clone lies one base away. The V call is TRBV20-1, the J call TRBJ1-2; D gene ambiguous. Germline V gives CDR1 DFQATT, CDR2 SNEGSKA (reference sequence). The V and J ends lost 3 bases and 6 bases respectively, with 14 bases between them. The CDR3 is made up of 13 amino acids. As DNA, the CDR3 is TGCAGTGCTAGCCCTGCAAGGAGAGATGGCTACACCTTC. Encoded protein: CSASPARRDGYTF.

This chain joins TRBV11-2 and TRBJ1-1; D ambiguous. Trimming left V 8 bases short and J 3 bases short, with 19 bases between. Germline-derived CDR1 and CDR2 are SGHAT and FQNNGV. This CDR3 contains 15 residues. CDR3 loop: CASGQGPGSYTEAFF. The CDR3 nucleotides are TGTGCCAGCGGCCAAGGACCGGGGTCATACACTGAAGCTTTCTTT.

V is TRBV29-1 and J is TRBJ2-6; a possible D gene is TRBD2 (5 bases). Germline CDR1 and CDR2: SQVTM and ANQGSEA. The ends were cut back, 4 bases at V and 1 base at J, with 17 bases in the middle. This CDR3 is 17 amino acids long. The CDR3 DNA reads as TGCAGCGTTGGGGGAGTTTATGATTCGTCTGGGGCCAACGTCCTGACTTTC. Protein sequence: CSVGGVYDSSGANVLTF.

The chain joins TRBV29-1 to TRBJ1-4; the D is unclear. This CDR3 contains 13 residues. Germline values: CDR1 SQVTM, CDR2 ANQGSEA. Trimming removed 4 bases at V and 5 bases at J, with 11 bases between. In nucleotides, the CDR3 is TGCAGCGTTGTTGCAGCGGGAAATGAAAAACTGTTTTTT. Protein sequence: CSVVAAGNEKLFF.